This T cell receptor (beta chain) was found in a study of shared clonotypes between healthy human individuals. Each subset's genomic DNA was shared equally among a number of immunoSEQ plates. Replicate PCRs for sorted subsets used 200 ng DNA; this equaled tens of thousands of T cell genomes. Assay used: immunoSEQ multiplex PCR; TCRdb lists only in-frame clones, some missing. The profile shows more than 500,000 clones, around 96% of them singletons. V gave up 2 bases and J gave up 6 bases; unmatched junction bases: 4. The CDR3 runs 13 residues. Germline CDR1 and CDR2: MNHNY and SVGAGI (reference sequence).

Sequences were obtained from naive CD4+ T cells sorted from blood. Subset defined: CD45RA+ positively selected. The chain recombines TRBV6-6 with TRBJ2-7; 7 bases map to TRBD2. The receptor was derived from a woman aged 25 to 39 in good health. CDR3 protein: CASSYVTSREQYF. As DNA, the CDR3 is TGTGCCAGCAGTTACGTGACTAGCCGCGAGCAGTACTTC.